This T cell receptor (beta chain) originates from a study of blood T cell repertoires in COVID-19. Whole-study context: Researchers got acute and convalescent COVID-19 samples from the United States, Italy and Spain. PBMCs, B-cell-depleted T cells, or T cells provided the cDNA or gDNA that made up the material.

The CDR3 sequence is 15 residues long. In germline, CDR1 is GTSNPN, CDR2 SVGIG (reference sequence). Between the trimmed V and J ends, which lost 4 bases and 1 base, there was a span of 15 bases. Authors' data handling: How many nucleated cells were present was estimated from reference gene primer amplification. TCRdb's copy holds only in-frame clones and misses some; the assay was immunoSEQ multiplex PCR. Clone size and the V and J calls come from that table; the DNA yielded D and trimming. The sample lists 200,000 to 300,000 clones; 70% to 90% were seen once. The chain couples TRBV30 to TRBJ2-3; a weak D match, TRBD2 (5 bases). Sequencing was done on a sample of peripheral blood. This TCR was sampled from an older woman with COVID-19, enrolled during active disease. DNA of the CDR3: TGTGCCTGGAATAATCGGGGTCTCGGCACAGATACGCAGTATTTT. Its protein is CAWNNRGLGTDTQYF.